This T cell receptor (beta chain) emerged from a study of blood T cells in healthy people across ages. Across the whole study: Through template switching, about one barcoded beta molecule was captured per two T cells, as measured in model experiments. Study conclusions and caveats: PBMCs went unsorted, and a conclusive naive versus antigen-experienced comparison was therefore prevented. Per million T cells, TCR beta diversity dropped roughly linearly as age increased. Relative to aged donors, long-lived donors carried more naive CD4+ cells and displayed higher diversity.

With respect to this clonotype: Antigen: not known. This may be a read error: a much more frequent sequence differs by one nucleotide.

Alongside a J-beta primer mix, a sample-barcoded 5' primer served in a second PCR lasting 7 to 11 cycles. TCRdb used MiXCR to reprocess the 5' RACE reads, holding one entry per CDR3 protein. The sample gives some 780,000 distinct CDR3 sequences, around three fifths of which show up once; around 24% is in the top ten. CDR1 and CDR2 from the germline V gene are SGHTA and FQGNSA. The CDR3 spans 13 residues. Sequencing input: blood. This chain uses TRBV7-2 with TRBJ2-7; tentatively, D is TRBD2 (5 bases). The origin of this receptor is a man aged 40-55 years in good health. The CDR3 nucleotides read TGTGCCAGCAGGGGAGTAAGTTCCTACGAGCGGTACTTC. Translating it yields CASRGVSSYERYF.